This T cell receptor (beta chain) was identified in a study of blood T cell repertoires in COVID-19. CDR3 size: 16 residues. After removal of 5 bases from V and 8 bases from J, the junction contained 15 bases not matched to a gene. Germline values: CDR1 DFQATT, CDR2 SNEGSKA (reference sequence). This table comes from immunoSEQ multiplex PCR, and its TCRdb copy is limited to in-frame clones, with some not included. The sample includes just over 300,000 clones, roughly 87% of them seen just once. This TCR was recovered from a man in his late teens or twenties with active or convalescent COVID-19. Input material: peripheral blood. The genes are TRBV20-1 and TRBJ1-2, with 12 bases aligning to TRBD1. The CDR3 reads CSAREPGQGADIGYTF. The CDR3 DNA reads as TGCAGTGCTCGTGAACCGGGACAGGGGGCGGATATCGGCTACACCTTC.